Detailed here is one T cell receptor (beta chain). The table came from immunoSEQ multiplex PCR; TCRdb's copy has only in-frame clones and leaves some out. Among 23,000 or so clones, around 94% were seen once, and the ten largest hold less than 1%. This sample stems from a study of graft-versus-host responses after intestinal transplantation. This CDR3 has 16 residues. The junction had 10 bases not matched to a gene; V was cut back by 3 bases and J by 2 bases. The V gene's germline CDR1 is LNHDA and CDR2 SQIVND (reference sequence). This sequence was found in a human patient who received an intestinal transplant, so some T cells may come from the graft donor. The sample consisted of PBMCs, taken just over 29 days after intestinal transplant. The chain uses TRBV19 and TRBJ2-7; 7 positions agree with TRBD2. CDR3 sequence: CASSISAGGTTYEQYF. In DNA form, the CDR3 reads TGTGCCAGTAGTATCTCTGCCGGGGGGACCACCTACGAGCAGTACTTC. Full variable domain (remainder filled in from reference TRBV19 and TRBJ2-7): DGGITQSPKYLFRKEGQNVTLSCEQNLNHDAMYWYRQDPGQGLRLIYYSQIVNDFQKGDIAEGYSVSREKKESFPLTVTSAQKNPTAFYLCASSISAGGTTYEQYFGPGTRLTVT.